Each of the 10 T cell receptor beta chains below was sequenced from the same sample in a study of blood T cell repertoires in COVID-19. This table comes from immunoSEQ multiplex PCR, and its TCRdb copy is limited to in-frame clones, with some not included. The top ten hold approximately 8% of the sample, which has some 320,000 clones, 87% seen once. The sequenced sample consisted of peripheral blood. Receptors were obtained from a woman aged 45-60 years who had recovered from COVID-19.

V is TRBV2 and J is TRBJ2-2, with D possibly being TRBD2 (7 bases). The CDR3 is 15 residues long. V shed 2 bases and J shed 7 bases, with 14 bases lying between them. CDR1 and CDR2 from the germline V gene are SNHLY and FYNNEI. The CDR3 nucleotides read TGTGCCAGCAGTGAATGGGGGGGCGCGAGCGGGGAGCTGTTTTTT. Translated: CASSEWGGASGELFF. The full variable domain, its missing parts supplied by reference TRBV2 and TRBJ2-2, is EPEVTQTPSHQVTQMGQEVILRCVPISNHLYFYWYRQILGQKVEFLVSFYNNEISEKSEIFDDQFSVERPDGSNFTLKIRSTKLEDSAMYFCASSEWGGASGELFFGEGSRLTVL.

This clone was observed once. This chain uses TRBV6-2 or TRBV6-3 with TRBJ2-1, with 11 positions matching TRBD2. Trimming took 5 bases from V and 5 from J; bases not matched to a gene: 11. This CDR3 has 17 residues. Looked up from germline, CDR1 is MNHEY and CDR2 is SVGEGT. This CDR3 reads CASSLLTLAGGHNEQFF. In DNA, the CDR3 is TGTGCCAGCAGTCTCCTCACCCTAGCGGGGGGCCACAATGAGCAGTTCTTC.

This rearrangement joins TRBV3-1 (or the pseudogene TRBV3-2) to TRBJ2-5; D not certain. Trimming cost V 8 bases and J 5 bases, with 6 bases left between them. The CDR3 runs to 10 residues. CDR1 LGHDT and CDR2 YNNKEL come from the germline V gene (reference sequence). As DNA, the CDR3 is TGTGCCAGCGGCACCGAGACCCAGTACTTC. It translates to CASGTETQYF.

CDR3 sequence: CASSPSDRISSPLHF. The CDR3 nucleotides are TGTGCCAGCAGCCCCTCGGACAGGATTAGTTCACCCCTCCACTTT. The V and J genes are TRBV6-5 and TRBJ1-6, with 7 bases aligning to TRBD1. The germline gives CDR1 MNHEY, CDR2 SVGAGI. This CDR3 region has 15 residues. With 6 bases clipped from V and 9 bases from J, the junction kept 11 bases outside the gene matches.

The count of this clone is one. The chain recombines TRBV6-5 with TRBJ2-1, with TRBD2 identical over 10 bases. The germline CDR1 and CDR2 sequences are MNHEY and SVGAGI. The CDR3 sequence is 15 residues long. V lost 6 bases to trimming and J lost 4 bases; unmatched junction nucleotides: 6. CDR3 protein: CASRSTSGIYNEQFF. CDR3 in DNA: TGTGCCAGCAGATCTACTAGCGGGATTTACAATGAGCAGTTCTTC.

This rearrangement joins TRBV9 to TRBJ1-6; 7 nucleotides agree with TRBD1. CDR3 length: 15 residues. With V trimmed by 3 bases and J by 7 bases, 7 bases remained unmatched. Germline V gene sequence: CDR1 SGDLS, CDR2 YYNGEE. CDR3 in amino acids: CASSETGTENSPLHF. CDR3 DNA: TGTGCCAGCAGCGAAACCGGGACAGAAAATTCACCCCTCCACTTT.

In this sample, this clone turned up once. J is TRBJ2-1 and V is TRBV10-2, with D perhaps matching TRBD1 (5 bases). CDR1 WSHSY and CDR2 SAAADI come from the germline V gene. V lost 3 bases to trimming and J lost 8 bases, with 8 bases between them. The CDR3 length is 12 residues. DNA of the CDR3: TGCGCCAGCAGTGATACAGGTCATGAGCAGTTCTTC. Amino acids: CASSDTGHEQFF.

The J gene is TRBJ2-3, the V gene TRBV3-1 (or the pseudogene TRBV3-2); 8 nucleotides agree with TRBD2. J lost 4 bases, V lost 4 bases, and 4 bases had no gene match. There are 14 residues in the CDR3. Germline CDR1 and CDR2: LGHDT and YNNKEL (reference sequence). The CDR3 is CASSRGTSSDTQYF. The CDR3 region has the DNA TGTGCCAGCAGCCGGGGGACTAGTTCAGATACGCAGTATTTT.

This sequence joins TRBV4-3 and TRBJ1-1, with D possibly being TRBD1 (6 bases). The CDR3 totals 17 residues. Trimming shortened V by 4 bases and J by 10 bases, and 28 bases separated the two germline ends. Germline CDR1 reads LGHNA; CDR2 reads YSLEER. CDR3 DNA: TGCGCCAGCAGCCGCAACACAGGGAGCCGCGATACTCTGCGAGCTTTCTTT. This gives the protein CASSRNTGSRDTLRAFF.

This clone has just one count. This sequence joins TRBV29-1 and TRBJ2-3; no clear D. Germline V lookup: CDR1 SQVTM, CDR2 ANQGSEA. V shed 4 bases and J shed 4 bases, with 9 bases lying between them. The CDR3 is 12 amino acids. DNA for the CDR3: TGCAGCGTTGTGTCTAGTCCAGATACGCAGTATTTT. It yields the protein CSVVSSPDTQYF.